A selection of T cell receptor beta chains follows, all from one sample in a study of cytomegalovirus exposure and HLA in healthy donors. Libraries were prepared by immunoSEQ multiplex PCR; TCRdb keeps only in-frame clonotypes and omits some of them. Of 95,000 to 120,000 clones detected, over 65% appear once; the ten largest clones hold 5% to 5.5%. Sample: PBMCs. These receptors originate from a woman aged 25-40 years in good health and CMV-seropositive. Each CDR3 is given with its conserved first and last residue. D genes are given only for firm matches. Only part of the rows carry a size: once, few, many, or a class if the clone is expanded.

D	V	size	length	J	CDR3	DNA
TRBD2	TRBV11-2	.	16	TRBJ2-5	CASSLGAAGGGETQYF	TGTGCCAGCAGCTTAGGGGCGGCGGGGGGCGGAGAGACCCAGTACTTC
.	TRBV19	.	13	TRBJ2-3	CATSKGHVDTQYF	TGTGCCACTAGCAAGGGGCATGTAGATACGCAGTATTTT
TRBD1	TRBV30	.	15	TRBJ2-3	CAWTNQGAKTDTQYF	TGTGCCTGGACCAACCAGGGGGCCAAGACAGATACGCAGTATTTT
.	TRBV7-9	.	16	TRBJ1-4	CSSRYQMDRENEKLFF	TGTTCCAGCAGATATCAGATGGACAGAGAAAATGAAAAACTGTTTTTT
TRBD2	TRBV5-4	.	16	TRBJ2-5	CASSPGTSGGQETQYF	TGTGCCAGCAGCCCCGGGACTAGCGGGGGCCAAGAGACCCAGTACTTC
.	TRBV7-8	.	15	TRBJ1-4	CASSPNGGFNEKLFF	TGTGCCAGCAGCCCAAACGGGGGGTTTAATGAAAAACTGTTTTTT
TRBD2	TRBV5-6	.	15	TRBJ2-7	CASSLAIAGGYEQYF	TGTGCCAGCAGCTTGGCCATAGCGGGAGGGTACGAGCAGTACTTC
.	TRBV5-8	.	14	TRBJ2-3	CASSLGLPTDTQYF	TGTGCCAGCAGCTTGGGACTTCCCACAGATACGCAGTATTTT
TRBD1	TRBV11-3	.	16	TRBJ1-1	CASSLGRGTGGTEAFF	TGTGCCAGCAGCTTAGGCCGTGGGACAGGGGGGACTGAAGCTTTCTTT
.	TRBV6-1	.	14	TRBJ1-5	CASSGQNSNQPQHF	TGTGCCAGCAGTGGTCAGAATAGCAATCAGCCCCAGCATTTT
.	TRBV6-1	.	13	TRBJ1-2	CASSERQLYGYTF	TGTGCCAGCAGTGAAAGACAGCTCTATGGCTACACCTTC
TRBD1	TRBV28	.	12	TRBJ1-2	CASSLTDRDHTF	TGTGCCAGCAGTTTGACCGACAGGGATCACACCTTC
TRBD2	TRBV7-3	.	16	TRBJ2-1	CASSTTGGGQGGGQFF	TGTGCCAGCAGTACAACGGGGGGAGGGCAAGGAGGTGGGCAGTTCTTC
.	TRBV25-1	.	13	TRBJ2-4	CASSDLGANIQYF	TGTGCCAGCAGTGATCTGGGGGCGAACATTCAGTACTTC
.	TRBV11-2	.	16	TRBJ1-3	CASSLIPGPSGNTIYF	TGTGCCAGCAGCTTAATTCCAGGGCCCTCTGGAAACACCATATATTTT
TRBD1	TRBV5-1	.	13	TRBJ1-2	CASSGDRVYGYTF	TGCGCCAGCAGCGGGGACAGGGTCTATGGCTACACCTTC
.	TRBV6-1	.	14	TRBJ1-3	CASSDFNSGNTIYF	TGTGCCAGCAGTGACTTTAACTCTGGAAACACCATATATTTT
.	TRBV10-3	.	13	TRBJ1-2	CAISPGQVEGYTF	TGTGCCATCAGCCCTGGACAAGTTGAAGGCTACACCTTC
.	TRBV10-1	once	13	TRBJ2-7	CASRETESHEQYF	TGCGCCAGCAGAGAGACAGAGTCTCACGAGCAGTACTTC
TRBD1	TRBV7-2	once	16	TRBJ2-1	CASSSHPGQGGDEQFF	TGTGCCAGCAGCTCGCATCCGGGACAGGGAGGAGATGAGCAGTTCTTC
TRBD1	TRBV2	.	17	TRBJ1-5	CASSEGCPQGACQPQHF	TGTGCCAGCAGTGAAGGATGCCCGCAGGGGGCGTGTCAGCCCCAGCATTTT
TRBD2	TRBV9	.	16	TRBJ2-7	CASSLSSGVSSYEQYF	TGTGCCAGCAGCTTATCTAGCGGGGTCAGCTCCTACGAGCAGTACTTC
.	TRBV9	.	12	TRBJ2-3	CASSASLDTQYF	TGTGCCAGCAGCGCGAGCCTTGATACGCAGTATTTT
TRBD2	TRBV4-1	once	17	TRBJ2-1	CANSQGLAGGQLHEQFF	TGCGCCAACAGCCAAGGGTTAGCGGGAGGTCAACTACATGAGCAGTTCTTC
.	TRBV18	.	15	TRBJ1-4	CASSPTSEANEKLFF	TGTGCCAGCTCACCTACCTCCGAGGCTAATGAAAAACTGTTTTTT
.	TRBV6-4	.	17	TRBJ2-6	CARGIGHRISGANVLTF	TGTGCCAGGGGGATCGGACACCGGATCTCTGGGGCCAACGTCCTGACTTTC
TRBD1	TRBV18	.	16	TRBJ1-4	CASSPTGTGDGEKLFF	TGTGCCAGCTCGCCTACCGGGACAGGGGATGGTGAAAAACTGTTTTTT
TRBD1	TRBV30	.	14	TRBJ1-1	CAWSLNRGNTEAFF	TGTGCCTGGAGTTTAAACAGGGGGAACACTGAAGCTTTCTTT
TRBD1	TRBV19	.	13	TRBJ1-4	CACNRDRDEKLFF	TGTGCCTGCAACCGGGACAGGGATGAAAAACTGTTTTTT
.	TRBV19	.	16	TRBJ1-5	CASTKDRQFSNQPQHF	TGTGCCAGTACCAAGGACAGACAATTTAGCAATCAGCCCCAGCATTTT
TRBD1	TRBV19	.	16	TRBJ2-7	CASSISGTGFAYEQYF	TGTGCCAGTAGTATCTCCGGGACAGGATTTGCCTACGAGCAGTACTTC
.	TRBV15	.	14	TRBJ1-6	CATSRDPSDSPLHF	TGTGCCACCAGCAGAGACCCGTCTGATTCACCCCTCCACTTT
.	TRBV27	.	14	TRBJ1-2	CASSLKPNLYGYTF	TGTGCCAGCAGTTTAAAGCCCAACCTCTATGGCTACACCTTC
.	TRBV10-3	.	11	TRBJ2-1	CAISEEAGRFF	TGTGCCATCAGTGAAGAAGCAGGTCGGTTCTTC
TRBD2	TRBV5-5	once	17	TRBJ2-7	CASSLGLLFGTSNEQYF	TGTGCCAGCAGCTTGGGCCTTCTCTTCGGGACTAGTAACGAGCAGTACTTC
TRBD2	TRBV7-3	.	19	TRBJ2-3	CASSSQHSGGVSSTDTQYF	TGTGCCAGCAGCTCACAACACAGCGGGGGGGTATCTAGCACAGATACGCAGTATTTT
TRBD1	TRBV5-4	.	14	TRBJ2-3	CASSLFQGDGTQYF	TGTGCCAGCAGCTTGTTTCAGGGGGATGGTACGCAGTATTTT
TRBD2	TRBV6-1	.	14	TRBJ2-3	CASSSGGAIDTQYF	TGTGCCAGCTCTAGCGGGGGGGCGATAGATACGCAGTATTTT
.	TRBV10-1	.	15	TRBJ1-1	CASREAGSDGTEAFF	TGCGCCAGCAGAGAAGCAGGGTCGGACGGGACTGAAGCTTTCTTT
TRBD2	TRBV5-1	once	16	TRBJ2-1	CASSFLAGASYNEQFF	TGCGCCAGCAGCTTCCTAGCGGGAGCCTCCTACAATGAGCAGTTCTTC
TRBD1	TRBV6-1	few	15	TRBJ1-6	CASSRPGQGNSPLHF	TGTGCCAGCAGTCGCCCGGGACAGGGGAATTCACCCCTCCACTTT
.	TRBV30	.	14	TRBJ2-7	CAWSVEGLSYEQYF	TGTGCCTGGAGTGTAGAGGGTCTCAGCTACGAGCAGTACTTC
.	TRBV5-1	.	14	TRBJ1-1	CASSLGPGYTEAFF	TGCGCCAGCAGCTTGGGTCCCGGGTACACTGAAGCTTTCTTT
.	TRBV27	.	14	TRBJ1-1	CASSLSRGSGRAFF	TGTGCCAGCAGTTTAAGTCGGGGGTCAGGGCGAGCTTTCTTT
.	TRBV9	.	14	TRBJ1-1	CASSAITGDTEAFF	TGTGCCAGCAGCGCGATTACAGGAGACACTGAAGCTTTCTTT
.	TRBV30	.	14	TRBJ1-5	CAWDSQNSNQPQHF	TGTGCCTGGGACAGCCAAAATAGCAATCAGCCCCAGCATTTT
.	TRBV28	once	13	TRBJ2-7	CASKTLFLLEQYF	TGTGCCAGCAAAACTCTGTTTCTCCTCGAGCAGTACTTC
TRBD2	TRBV4-1	.	19	TRBJ2-1	CASSQAGGGPVGPYNEQFF	TGCGCCAGCAGCCAAGCCGGGGGGGGGCCCGTCGGGCCCTACAATGAGCAGTTCTTC
.	TRBV11-3	.	19	TRBJ2-6	CASSLHTGFLGSGANVLTF	TGTGCCAGCAGCTTACATACAGGGTTCTTAGGCTCTGGGGCCAACGTCCTGACTTTC
.	TRBV6-1	.	15	TRBJ2-3	CASSEARGRTDTQYF	TGTGCCAGCAGTGAAGCGAGAGGTAGGACAGATACGCAGTATTTT